The clone carrying this T cell receptor (beta chain) was seen only a few times. Its antigen is unidentified. The germline V and J ends were trimmed by 5 bases and 5 bases, with 10 bases remaining between them. Germline assignment: CDR1 SGHAT and CDR2 FQNNGV. CDR3 length: 12 amino acids. One entry per CDR3 protein, called by TCRdb with MiXCR from the reads. Of some 50,000 distinct CDR3 sequences in the sample, about a fifth are singletons; the top ten hold 85% to 90%. The data derive from a study of T cell repertoires in cytomegalovirus infection. Study at large: Recently identified HLA-C-restricted CMV epitopes and well-studied HLA-B-restricted CMV epitopes were used by the study. Shared public TCR beta signatures pointed to both CMV infection and a matching HLA type. General observations from the study: There were carriers of CMV plus the relevant HLA, and cumulative public TCR beta family frequency identified them.

Material: CD8+ T cells from cultured PBMCs, obtained from culture after CMV antigen stimulation. The receptor was isolated from a human donor in good health (CMV status not recorded). Some clones in this sample may be carry-over from other donors' samples. This sequence joins TRBV11-2 and TRBJ2-7; D possibly corresponds to TRBD2 (5 bases). As DNA, the CDR3 is TGTGCCAGCAGCCTCGGGGTTCACGAGCAGTACTTC. This sequence encodes CASSLGVHEQYF.